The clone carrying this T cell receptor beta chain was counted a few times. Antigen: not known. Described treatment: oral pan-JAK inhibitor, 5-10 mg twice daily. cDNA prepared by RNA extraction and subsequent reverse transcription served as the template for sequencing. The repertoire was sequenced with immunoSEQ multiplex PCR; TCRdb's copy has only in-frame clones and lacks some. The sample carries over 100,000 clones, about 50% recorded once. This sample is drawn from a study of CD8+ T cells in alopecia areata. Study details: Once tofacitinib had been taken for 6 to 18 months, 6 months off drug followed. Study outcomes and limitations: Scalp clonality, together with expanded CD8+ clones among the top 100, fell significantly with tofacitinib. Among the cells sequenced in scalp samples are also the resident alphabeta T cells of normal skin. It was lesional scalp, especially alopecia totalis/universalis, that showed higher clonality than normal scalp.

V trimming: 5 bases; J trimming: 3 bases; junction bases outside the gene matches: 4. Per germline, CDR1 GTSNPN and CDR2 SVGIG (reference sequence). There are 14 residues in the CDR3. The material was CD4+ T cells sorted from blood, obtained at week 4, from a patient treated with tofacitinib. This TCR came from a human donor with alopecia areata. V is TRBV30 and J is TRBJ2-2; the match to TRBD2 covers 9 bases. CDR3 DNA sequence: TGTGCCTGGGCTGCGGGAGGGTACACCGGGGAGCTGTTTTTT. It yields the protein CAWAAGGYTGELFF.